This T cell receptor (beta chain) was identified during a study of cytotoxic CD8 clonotypes in ibrutinib-treated CLL (TCRdb year 2021). Regarding the research as a whole: The cohort included around 15 treatment-naive and 11 to 12 relapsed/refractory patients; about 18 were IGHV unmutated. Every remission and progressive disease sample was obtained while ibrutinib was still being received by the patients. Samples averaged approximately 260,000 productive templates and approximately 100,000 productive rearrangements. Longitudinal samples were obtainable from about 30% of the 86 participants in the trial. Cryopreserved peripheral blood mononuclear cells were collected before treatment, at response, and at either disease progression or sustained remission. Response samples were taken after a median of 12 months on treatment, ranging from roughly 6 to 36 months. Responses were partial in 24 patients and complete in 2; after median around 65 months follow-up, about 14 stayed in remission and about 12 progressed. Findings and caveats that apply to the study as a whole: Public clonotypes were rare and either shrank or stayed stable during treatment, and the rise in clonality at ibrutinib response reflected expansion of private clonotypes. An increase in clonality was observed at ibrutinib response, with clonality remaining stable during sustained remission and falling back toward baseline at progression. At baseline, clonality was higher than in age-matched healthy donors and showed a strong correlation with circulating CD8+ T-cell counts. Sampling times were not matched between sustained-remission and progressing patients, and lymph node repertoires were not studied.

According to the study, the label for this sample's time point signals: 12 months on ibrutinib. About 2 micrograms of genomic DNA were extracted from cryopreserved PBMCs for TCR beta library preparation. Longitudinal blood samples from CLL patients on ibrutinib monotherapy underwent high-throughput TCR beta sequencing. The patients took part in an open-label, single-center phase 2 trial of ibrutinib monotherapy. A MiSeq instrument was used for deep resolution sequencing, which targeted depths ranging from 1 in 1 million up to 1 in 200,000 T cells, with coverage averaging 10x for each clonotype. TCR beta libraries were generated with the immunoSEQ hsTCRB Kit. Under the source paper's analysis protocol: The data were analyzed with ImmunoSEQ Analyzer and ImmunoSEQ Data Assistant, and V, D and J gene assignments followed IMGT definitions. Clonality, which ranges from 0 to 1, was calculated as one minus the normalized Shannon entropy of productive rearrangement frequencies. Only overrepresented clonotypes making up at least 0.05% of each patient's repertoire were included in the public clonotype analysis. Thirteen age-matched healthy donor repertoires from immuneACCESS were used as controls for clonality. TCRdb took over this immuneACCESS table, retaining in-frame rearrangements with V and J assigned. Such tables are incomplete; in checked studies, under half of the missing clones stem from an unresolved V gene, and the remainder is unexplained. V and J calls and clone size follow that table, whereas D and trimming were derived from the DNA. This sample has roughly 130,000 clones in its table, and around 90% of those were observed once. The ten top clones hold 10% to 12% of the sample.

Regarding this clone: The target of this receptor is not known. An end of the junction differs from the germline gene, which may be a read error.

CDR1 is given as SGHTA and CDR2 as FQGNSA, both from the germline V gene. The CDR3, cysteine through phenylalanine, is 13 amino acids long. The only DNA kept is the CDR3, 39 bases in frame from the first base. This sequence was found in a human donor with chronic lymphocytic leukemia. The chain couples TRBV7-2 to TRBJ2-7; possibly the D gene is TRBD1, per 5 matching bases. The sequenced sample was PBMCs, obtained after 12 months of ibrutinib treatment. CDR3 reads: CASSSGDSYGQYF. The DNA sequence is as follows: TGTGCCAGCAGCTCCGGTGACAGCTACGGGCAGTACTTC.